This T cell receptor (beta chain) was recorded in a study of T cells in lung cancer brain metastases (dated by TCRdb to between 2017 and 2018). Study-wide context: Of the 20 patients, about 15 had a history of tobacco use, with a median of around 41 pack-years. Of the roughly 20 patients, more than 15 received no interval therapy between resection of the primary and resection of the metastasis. A median interval of approximately 330 days was observed between acquisition of the primary and brain metastasis specimens. The study compared TCR beta CDR3 repertoires of fully resected primary non-small cell lung cancers with those of paired brain metastases. The cohort included roughly 20 patients who provided 40 or so specimens, with each patient contributing one primary lung lesion and one brain metastasis. The median age of the patients at first diagnosis was over 55 years, and the group included about 9 males and 11 to 12 females. Primary and metastatic specimens both had an average DNA integrity number of 3.8, with no significant difference between the two sites.

Between roughly 2 and 4.92 ug genomic DNA was input per sample, with paired samples receiving equal DNA input. TCR beta libraries were constructed with the immunoSEQ hsTCRbeta Kit, which uses multiplexed V and J gene primers in two PCR steps. Pooled libraries with positive and negative controls were sequenced on an Illumina MiSeq using a 100-cycle paired-end protocol. For the original study's pipeline: The immunoSEQ vendor processed the raw data into normalized, annotated TCR beta repertoire reports. Richness was defined as the number of unique clones by nucleotide sequence, and the iChao1 and Efron-Thisted estimators were used to extrapolate total richness. Pielou's evenness, Simpson's index, top-ten clone proportional abundance, and Morisita overlap index were used to characterize and compare paired lesions. The table was pulled from immuneACCESS by TCRdb, which kept in-frame rearrangements only. Such tables lose some clones; where checked, under half of the loss comes from unresolved V genes, and the rest has no known cause. Clonal size and the V and J genes are those of that table, whereas D and trimming came from the DNA. This sample gives about 7,000 clones in total; 80% to 90% of them show up just once. Together, the top ten hold approximately 4.9% of the sample.

This clone showed up just once. Its antigen target is currently unknown. No qualities accompany the bases; no much larger clone lies one base away. The V and J ends are trimmed by 2 bases and 9 bases, leaving 5 bases between them. The CDR3 covers 11 residues, taking in both the cysteine and the phenylalanine. This entry keeps only the CDR3 DNA: 33 bases, framed from base 1. From a lookup of the germline V gene, CDR1 and CDR2 are KGHSH and LQKENI. Resection was performed in the patients for synchronous oligometastatic disease or for delayed recurrence of a solitary brain metastasis. To avoid including cancers other than NSCLC, any patient with a history of multiple malignancies was excluded. Tumor areas were macrodissected from five or six deparaffinized around 9.1 um unstained sections, using marked H&E slides as a guide. Every specimen was formalin-fixed and paraffin-embedded (FFPE). Genomic DNA was extracted using the AllPrep DNA/RNA FFPE Kit.

Overall results and qualifications from the work: Retrieval of the complete infiltrating T cell repertoire may have been prevented by DNA fragmentation in FFPE samples. The study could not control for the effects of preoperative corticosteroids on T cell infiltration in brain metastases. A significantly larger repertoire fraction was made up by the ten most abundant clones in brain metastases than in primaries, which was suggestive of clonal expansion. Significantly fewer unique productive clones were found in brain metastases than in paired primaries (median approximately 1,500 versus 4,500). Most clones were found to be lesion-specific, and limited overlap was observed between paired lesions (mean Morisita index roughly 0.2).

This clonotype originated in a man aged 50 to 60 with non-small cell lung cancer. The V and J segments used are TRBV18 and TRBJ2-1, with the D segment identity uncertain. The material sequenced was tumor tissue from the primary lung tumor. This specimen's cell subset or site label, interpreted: primary lung cancer lesion. In nucleotide form, the sequence is TGTGCCAGCTCACCATGGGGTGAGCAGTTCTTC. It translates as CASSPWGEQFF.